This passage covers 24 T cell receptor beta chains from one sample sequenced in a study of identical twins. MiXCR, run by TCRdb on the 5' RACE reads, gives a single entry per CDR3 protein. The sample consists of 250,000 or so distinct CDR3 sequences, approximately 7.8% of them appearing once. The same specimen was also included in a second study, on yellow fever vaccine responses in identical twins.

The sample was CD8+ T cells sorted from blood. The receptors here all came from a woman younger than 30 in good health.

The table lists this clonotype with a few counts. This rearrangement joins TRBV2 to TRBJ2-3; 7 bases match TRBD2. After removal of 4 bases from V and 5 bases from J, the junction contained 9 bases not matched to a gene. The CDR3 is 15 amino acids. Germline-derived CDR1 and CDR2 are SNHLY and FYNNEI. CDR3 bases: TGTGCCAGCAGTGGTATAGCGGGTCTGGGAGATACGCAGTATTTT. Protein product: CASSGIAGLGDTQYF.

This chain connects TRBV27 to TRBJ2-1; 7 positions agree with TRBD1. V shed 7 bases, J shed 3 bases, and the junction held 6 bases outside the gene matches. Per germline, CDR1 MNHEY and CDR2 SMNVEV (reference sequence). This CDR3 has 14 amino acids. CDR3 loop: CASIQGVGYNEQFF. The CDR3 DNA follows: TGTGCCAGCATCCAGGGGGTTGGCTACAATGAGCAGTTCTTC.

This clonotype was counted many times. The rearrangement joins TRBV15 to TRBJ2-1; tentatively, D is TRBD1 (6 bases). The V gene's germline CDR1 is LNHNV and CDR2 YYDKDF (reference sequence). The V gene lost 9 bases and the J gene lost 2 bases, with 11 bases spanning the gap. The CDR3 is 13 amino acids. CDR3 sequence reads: CATRDNTYNEQFF. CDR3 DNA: TGTGCCACAAGGGACAACACCTACAATGAGCAGTTCTTC.

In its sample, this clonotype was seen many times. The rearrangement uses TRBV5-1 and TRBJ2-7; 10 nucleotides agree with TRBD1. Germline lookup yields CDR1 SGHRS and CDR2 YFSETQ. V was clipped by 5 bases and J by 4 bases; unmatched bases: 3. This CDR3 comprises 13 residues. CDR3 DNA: TGCGCCAGCAGTTGGGACAGGGGTTACGAGCAGTACTTC. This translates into CASSWDRGYEQYF.

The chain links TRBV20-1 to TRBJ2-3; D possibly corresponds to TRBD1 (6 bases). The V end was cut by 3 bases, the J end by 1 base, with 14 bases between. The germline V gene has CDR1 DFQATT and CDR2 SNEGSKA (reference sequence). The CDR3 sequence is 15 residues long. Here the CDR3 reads CSARGHILRTDTQYF. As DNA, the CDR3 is TGCAGTGCTAGGGGACACATCCTTCGCACAGATACGCAGTATTTT.

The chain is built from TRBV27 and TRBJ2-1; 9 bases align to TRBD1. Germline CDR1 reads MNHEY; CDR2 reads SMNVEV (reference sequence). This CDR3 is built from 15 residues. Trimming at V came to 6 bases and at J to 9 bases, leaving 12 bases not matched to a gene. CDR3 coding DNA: TGTGCCAGCAGCCCATCGACAGGGGGGTTATCTGAGCAGTTCTTC. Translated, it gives CASSPSTGGLSEQFF.

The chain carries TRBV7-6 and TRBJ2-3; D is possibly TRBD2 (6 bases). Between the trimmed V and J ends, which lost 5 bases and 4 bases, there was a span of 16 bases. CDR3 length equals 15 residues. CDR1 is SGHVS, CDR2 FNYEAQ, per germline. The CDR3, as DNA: TGTGCCAGCAGCCCCTGGACGGGAGAGTCAGATACGCAGTATTTT. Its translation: CASSPWTGESDTQYF. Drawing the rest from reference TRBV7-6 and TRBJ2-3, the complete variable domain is GAGVSQSPRYKVTKRGQDVALRCDPISGHVSLYWYRQALGQGPEFLTYFNYEAQQDKSGLPNDRFSAERPEGSISTLTIQRTEQRDSAMYRCASSPWTGESDTQYFGPGTRLTVL.

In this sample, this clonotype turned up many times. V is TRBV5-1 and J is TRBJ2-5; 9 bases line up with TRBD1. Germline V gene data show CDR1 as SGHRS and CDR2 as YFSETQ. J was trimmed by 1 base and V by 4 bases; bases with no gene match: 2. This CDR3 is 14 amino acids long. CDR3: CASSQGQGQETQYF. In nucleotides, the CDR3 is TGCGCCAGCAGCCAGGGACAGGGCCAAGAGACCCAGTACTTC. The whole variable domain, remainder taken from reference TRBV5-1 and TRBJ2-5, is KAGVTQTPRYLIKTRGQQVTLSCSPISGHRSVSWYQQTPGQGLQFLFEYFSETQRNKGNFPGRFSGRQFSNSRSEMNVSTLELGDSALYLCASSQGQGQETQYFGPGTRLLVL.

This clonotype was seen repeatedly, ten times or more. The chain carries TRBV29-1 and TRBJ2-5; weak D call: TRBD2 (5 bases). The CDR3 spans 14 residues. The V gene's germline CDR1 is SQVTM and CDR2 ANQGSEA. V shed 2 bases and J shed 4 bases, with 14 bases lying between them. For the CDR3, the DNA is TGCAGCGTTGAAATTAGTGGGAGAGGAGAGACCCAGTACTTC. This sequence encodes CSVEISGRGETQYF.

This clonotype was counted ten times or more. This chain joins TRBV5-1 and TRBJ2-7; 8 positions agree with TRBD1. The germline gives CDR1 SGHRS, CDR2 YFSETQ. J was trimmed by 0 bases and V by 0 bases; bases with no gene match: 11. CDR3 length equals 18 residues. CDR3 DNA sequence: TGCGCCAGCAGCTTGGATGGGGTGGTAGGACAGGGCTCCTACGAGCAGTACTTC. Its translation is CASSLDGVVGQGSYEQYF.

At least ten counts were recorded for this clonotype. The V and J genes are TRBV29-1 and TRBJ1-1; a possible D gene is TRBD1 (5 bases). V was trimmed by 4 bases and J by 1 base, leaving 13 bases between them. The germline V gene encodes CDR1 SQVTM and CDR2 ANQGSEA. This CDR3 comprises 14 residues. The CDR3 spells CSVGPGHKNTEAFF. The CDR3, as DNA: TGCAGCGTTGGTCCTGGACATAAGAACACTGAAGCTTTCTTT.

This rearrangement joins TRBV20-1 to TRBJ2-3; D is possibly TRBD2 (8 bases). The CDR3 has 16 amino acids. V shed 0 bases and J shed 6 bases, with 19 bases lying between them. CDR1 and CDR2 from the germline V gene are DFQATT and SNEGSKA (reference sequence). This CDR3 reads CSARDPGRGREDTQYF. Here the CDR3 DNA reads TGCAGTGCTAGAGATCCCGGGAGGGGGCGCGAGGATACGCAGTATTTT.

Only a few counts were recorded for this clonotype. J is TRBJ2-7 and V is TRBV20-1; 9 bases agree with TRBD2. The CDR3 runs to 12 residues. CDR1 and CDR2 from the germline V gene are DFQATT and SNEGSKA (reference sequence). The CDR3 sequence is CSVAGGGAEQYV. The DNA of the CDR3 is TGCAGCGTAGCGGGCGGGGGGGCCGAGCAGTACGTC.

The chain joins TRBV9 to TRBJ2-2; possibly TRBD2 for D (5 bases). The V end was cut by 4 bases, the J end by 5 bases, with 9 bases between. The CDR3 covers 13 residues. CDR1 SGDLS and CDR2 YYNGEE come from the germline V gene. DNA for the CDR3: TGTGCCAGCAGCAGGACTGATACCGGGGAGCTGTTTTTT. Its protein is CASSRTDTGELFF.

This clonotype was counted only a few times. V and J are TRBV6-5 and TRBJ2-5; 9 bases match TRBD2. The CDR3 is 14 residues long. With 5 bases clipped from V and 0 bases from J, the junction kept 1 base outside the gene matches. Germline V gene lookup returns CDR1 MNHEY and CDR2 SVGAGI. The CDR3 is CASSTSGYQETQYF. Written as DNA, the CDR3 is TGTGCCAGCAGTACTAGCGGGTACCAAGAGACCCAGTACTTC.

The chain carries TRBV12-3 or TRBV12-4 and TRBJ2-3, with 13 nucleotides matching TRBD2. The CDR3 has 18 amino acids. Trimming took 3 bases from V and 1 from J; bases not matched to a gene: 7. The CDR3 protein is CASSFAGTSGIGTDTQYF. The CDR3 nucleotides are TGTGCCAGCAGTTTCGCCGGGACTAGCGGGATAGGCACAGATACGCAGTATTTT.

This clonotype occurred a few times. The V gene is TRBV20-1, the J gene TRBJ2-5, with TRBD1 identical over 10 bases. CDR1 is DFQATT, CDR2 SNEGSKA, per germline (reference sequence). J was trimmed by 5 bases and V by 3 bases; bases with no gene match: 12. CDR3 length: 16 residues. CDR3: CSARPLDRGGTETQYF. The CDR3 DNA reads TGCAGTGCTAGGCCCCTGGACAGGGGGGGAACGGAGACCCAGTACTTC.

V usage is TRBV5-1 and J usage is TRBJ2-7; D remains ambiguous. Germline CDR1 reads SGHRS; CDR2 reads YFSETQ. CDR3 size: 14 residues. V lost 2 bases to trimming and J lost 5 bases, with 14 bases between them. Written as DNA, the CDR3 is TGCGCCAGCAGCTTTAAGGTCCTTGGGGACGAGCAGTACTTC. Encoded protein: CASSFKVLGDEQYF.

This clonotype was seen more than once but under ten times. The CDR3 DNA sequence: TGTGCCAGCAGACCGGGGACAGGGTGGATCTATGGCTACACCTTC. Protein product: CASRPGTGWIYGYTF. The chain joins TRBV12-3 or TRBV12-4 to TRBJ1-2, with 9 bases that match TRBD1. V lost 6 bases and J lost 4; bases outside the gene matches: 9. The CDR3 consists of 15 residues.

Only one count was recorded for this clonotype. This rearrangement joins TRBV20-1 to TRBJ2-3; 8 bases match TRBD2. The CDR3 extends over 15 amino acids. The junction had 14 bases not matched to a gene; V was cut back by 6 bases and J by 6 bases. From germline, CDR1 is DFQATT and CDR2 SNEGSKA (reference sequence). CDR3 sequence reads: CSAHNGAGGEDTQYF. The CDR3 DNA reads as TGCAGTGCGCATAATGGGGCGGGAGGAGAGGATACGCAGTATTTT.

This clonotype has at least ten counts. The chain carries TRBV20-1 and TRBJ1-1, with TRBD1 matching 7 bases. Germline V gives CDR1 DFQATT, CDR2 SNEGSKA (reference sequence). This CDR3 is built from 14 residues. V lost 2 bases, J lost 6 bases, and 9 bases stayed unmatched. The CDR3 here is CSARPRDSSPEAFF. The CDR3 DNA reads TGCAGTGCTAGACCCCGGGACAGTTCCCCTGAAGCTTTCTTT.

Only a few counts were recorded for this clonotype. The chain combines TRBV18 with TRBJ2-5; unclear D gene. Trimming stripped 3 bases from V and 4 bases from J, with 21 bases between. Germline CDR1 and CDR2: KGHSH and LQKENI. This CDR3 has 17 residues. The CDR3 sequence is CASSPSEAPPKGETQYF. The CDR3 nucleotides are TGTGCCAGCTCACCCTCAGAAGCGCCACCAAAAGGAGAGACCCAGTACTTC.

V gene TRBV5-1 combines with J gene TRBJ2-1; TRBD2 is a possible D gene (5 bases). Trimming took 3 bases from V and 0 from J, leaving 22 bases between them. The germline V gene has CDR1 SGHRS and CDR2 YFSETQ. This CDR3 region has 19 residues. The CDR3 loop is CASSSNGNGAVSSYNEQFF. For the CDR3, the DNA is TGCGCCAGCAGCTCCAATGGAAACGGAGCGGTAAGCTCCTACAATGAGCAGTTCTTC. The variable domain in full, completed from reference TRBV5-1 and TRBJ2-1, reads KAGVTQTPRYLIKTRGQQVTLSCSPISGHRSVSWYQQTPGQGLQFLFEYFSETQRNKGNFPGRFSGRQFSNSRSEMNVSTLELGDSALYLCASSSNGNGAVSSYNEQFFGPGTRLTVL.

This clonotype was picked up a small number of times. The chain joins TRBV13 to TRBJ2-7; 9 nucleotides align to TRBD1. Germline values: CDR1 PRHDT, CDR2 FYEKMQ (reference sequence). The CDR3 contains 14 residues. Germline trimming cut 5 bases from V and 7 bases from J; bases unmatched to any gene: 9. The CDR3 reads CASSPTGGFEEQYF. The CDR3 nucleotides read TGTGCCAGCAGCCCGACAGGGGGGTTTGAGGAGCAGTACTTC. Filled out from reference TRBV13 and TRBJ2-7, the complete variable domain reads AAGVIQSPRHLIKEKRETATLKCYPIPRHDTVYWYQQGPGQDPQFLISFYEKMQSDKGSIPDRFSAQQFSDYHSELNMSSLELGDSALYFCASSPTGGFEEQYFGPGTRLTVT.